This TCR beta chain is drawn from a study of OX40 agonist ivuxolimab in advanced cancers. Study at large: Earlier treatment with anti-PD-1, anti-PD-L1 or anti-CTLA-4 was permitted, and around 36% had received some. Partial responses occurred in three patients (one hepatocellular carcinoma, two cutaneous melanoma). Study-wide results and caveats: Antigen specificity remained undetermined for the expanded peripheral T cells. Also showing low normalized T-cell clonal expansion were some of the nonresponders.

Generated by immunoSEQ multiplex PCR, the TCRdb table keeps only in-frame clones and is missing some. The data hold 25,000 to 30,000 clones, with approximately 89% observed a single time. A note on this clone: The antigen is unknown.

Trimming stripped 0 bases from V and 5 bases from J, with 5 bases between. This CDR3 contains 12 residues. Germline V gene sequence: CDR1 SGDLS, CDR2 YYNGEE. The receptor was derived from an adult with an advanced solid tumor such as melanoma, head and neck, liver or kidney cancer. V gene TRBV9 combines with J gene TRBJ1-1; D gene uncertain. The input for sequencing was CD4+ or CD8+ T cells sorted from blood, taken in a trial of the OX40 agonist ivuxolimab. CDR3: CASSVGETEAFF. The CDR3 DNA follows: TGTGCCAGCAGCGTAGGTGAGACTGAAGCTTTCTTT. The variable domain in full, completed from reference TRBV9 and TRBJ1-1, reads DSGVTQTPKHLITATGQRVTLRCSPRSGDLSVYWYQQSLDQGLQFLIQYYNGEERAKGNILERFSAQQFPDLHSELNLSSLELGDSALYFCASSVGETEAFFGQGTRLTVV.